This T cell receptor (beta chain) was sequenced during a study of human T cells and chemical hapten exposure (dated by TCRdb to about 2021). The study in broad terms: The libraries were sequenced as a pool, and the TCR yield per sample differed mostly because of small variations in library volumes within the pool. The study tracked peripheral blood TCR repertoire changes in vivo during primary and secondary sensitization to the hapten diphenylcyclopropenone (DPC) in alopecia patients. For every blood RNA sample, sequencing covered both the TCR alpha and TCR beta chains. The study at large found these results: DPC sensitization did not change how many TCRs were above 1 in 1000 frequency, and no evidence was found of alterations in global repertoire structure. Repeated subsampling changed both the strength of the expansion versus patch-test correlation and the threshold at which the correlation became significant.

The library was made by RACE. The sequencing machine was a NextSeq 500. During library preparation, unique molecular identifiers were attached to individual cDNA molecules so that TCRs could be counted in a quantitative, reproducible way. As for how the authors treated the data: Samples had a median of approximately 93,000 TCRs, with a range from about 23,224 to 700,000. The Decombinator software suite was used to annotate V, J and CDR3 in the TCR reads. To make PS versus PT1 abundance plots, every sample was subsampled to the same number of TCRs (28,000). TCRs were defined as expanded if absent before sensitization and observed at least eight times at the 2-week time point. TCRdb trimmed public reads at Q25 via fastp, called clones via MiXCR and kept in-frame beta chains. Here each entry gathers all rows of one CDR3 protein and keeps the most common genes and DNA. The authors' filters were not applied to this entry. The sample includes 50,000 to 70,000 distinct CDR3 sequences, with around 6.5% observed a single time. The top ten hold roughly 3.5% of the sample.

Read against the paper, the sample's time point label means: healthy volunteer bleed at 6 weeks. Total RNA was extracted from unfractionated whole blood that had been collected in Tempus Blood RNA tubes. A handful of healthy volunteers acted as controls for TCR sequencing and had blood drawn at day 0, 2 weeks and 6 weeks. The CDR3 contains 15 residues, cysteine and phenylalanine counted. Just the 45-base CDR3 DNA is kept, in frame starting at base 1. CDR1 and CDR2, looked up from the germline V gene, are MDHEN and SYDVKM. Trimming costs V 5 bases and J 2 bases, and their ends lie 16 bases apart. This clonotype showed up just a few times. It has no known antigen specificity. No base quality information exists; no much larger clone differs at one position.

The chain uses TRBV28 and TRBJ2-7, with the identity of the D gene unclear. This clonotype originated in a female donor in good health. Some clones in this sample may be carry-over from other donors' samples. The sequenced sample was whole blood. CDR3 region: CASSLRAQLTYEQYF. The DNA sequence is as follows: TGTGCCAGCAGTCTAAGGGCCCAACTCACCTACGAGCAGTACTTC.